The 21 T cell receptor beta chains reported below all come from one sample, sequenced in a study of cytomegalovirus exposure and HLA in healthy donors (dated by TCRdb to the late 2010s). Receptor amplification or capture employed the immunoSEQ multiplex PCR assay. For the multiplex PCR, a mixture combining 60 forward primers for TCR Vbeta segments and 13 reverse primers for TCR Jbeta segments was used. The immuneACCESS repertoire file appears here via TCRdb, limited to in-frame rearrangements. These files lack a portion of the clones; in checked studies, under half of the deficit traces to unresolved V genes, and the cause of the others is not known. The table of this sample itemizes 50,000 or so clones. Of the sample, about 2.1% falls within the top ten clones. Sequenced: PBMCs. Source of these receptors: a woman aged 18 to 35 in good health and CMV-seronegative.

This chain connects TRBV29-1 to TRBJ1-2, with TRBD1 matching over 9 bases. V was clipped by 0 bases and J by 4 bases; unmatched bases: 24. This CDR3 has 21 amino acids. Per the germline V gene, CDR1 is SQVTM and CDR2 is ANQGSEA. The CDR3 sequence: CSVEDRGTGNGLGRLVYGYTF. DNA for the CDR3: TGCAGCGTTGAAGATCGAGGGACAGGGAACGGTCTAGGGAGGCTTGTCTATGGCTACACCTTC.

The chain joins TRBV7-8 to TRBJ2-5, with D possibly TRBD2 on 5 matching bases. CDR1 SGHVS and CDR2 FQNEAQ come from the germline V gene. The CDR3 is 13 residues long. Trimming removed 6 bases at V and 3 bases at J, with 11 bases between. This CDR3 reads CASRLRVKETQYF. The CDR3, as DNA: TGTGCCAGCAGACTGCGGGTCAAAGAGACCCAGTACTTC.

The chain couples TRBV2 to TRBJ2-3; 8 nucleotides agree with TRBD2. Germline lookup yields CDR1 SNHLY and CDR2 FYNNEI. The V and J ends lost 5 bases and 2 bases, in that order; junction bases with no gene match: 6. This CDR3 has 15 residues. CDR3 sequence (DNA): TGTGCCAGCAGTCCCCCAGCGGGAGACACAGATACGCAGTATTTT. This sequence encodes CASSPPAGDTDTQYF.

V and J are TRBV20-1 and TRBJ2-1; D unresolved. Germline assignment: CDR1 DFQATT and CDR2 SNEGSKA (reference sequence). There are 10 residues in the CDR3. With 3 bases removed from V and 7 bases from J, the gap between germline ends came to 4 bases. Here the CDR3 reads CSASLNEQFF. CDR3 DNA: TGCAGTGCTAGTCTGAATGAGCAGTTCTTC.

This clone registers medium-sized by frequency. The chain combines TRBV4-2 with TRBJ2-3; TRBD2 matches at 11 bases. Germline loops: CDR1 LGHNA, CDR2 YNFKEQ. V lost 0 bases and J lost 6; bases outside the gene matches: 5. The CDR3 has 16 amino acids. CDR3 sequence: CASSQEVAGGPDTQYF. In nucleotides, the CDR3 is TGTGCCAGCAGCCAAGAAGTAGCGGGAGGGCCCGATACGCAGTATTTT.

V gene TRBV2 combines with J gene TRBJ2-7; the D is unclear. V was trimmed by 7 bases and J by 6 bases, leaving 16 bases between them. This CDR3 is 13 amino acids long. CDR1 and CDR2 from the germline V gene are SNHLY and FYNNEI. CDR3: CASKSGALSEQYF. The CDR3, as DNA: TGTGCCAGCAAGTCCGGAGCCCTATCCGAGCAGTACTTC. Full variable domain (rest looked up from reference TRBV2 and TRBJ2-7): EPEVTQTPSHQVTQMGQEVILRCVPISNHLYFYWYRQILGQKVEFLVSFYNNEISEKSEIFDDQFSVERPDGSNFTLKIRSTKLEDSAMYFCASKSGALSEQYFGPGTRLTVT.

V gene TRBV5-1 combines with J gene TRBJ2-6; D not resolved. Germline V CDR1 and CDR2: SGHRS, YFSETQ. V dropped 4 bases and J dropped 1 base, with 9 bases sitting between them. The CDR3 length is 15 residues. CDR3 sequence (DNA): TGCGCCAGCAGCAAGCAAGAATCTGGGGCCAACGTCCTGACTTTC. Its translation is CASSKQESGANVLTF.

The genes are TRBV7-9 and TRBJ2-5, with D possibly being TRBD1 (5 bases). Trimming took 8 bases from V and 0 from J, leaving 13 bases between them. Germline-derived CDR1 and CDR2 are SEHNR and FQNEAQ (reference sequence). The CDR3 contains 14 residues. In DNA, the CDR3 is TGTGCCAGCCAGGACACCAGGTACCAAGAGACCCAGTACTTC. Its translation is CASQDTRYQETQYF.

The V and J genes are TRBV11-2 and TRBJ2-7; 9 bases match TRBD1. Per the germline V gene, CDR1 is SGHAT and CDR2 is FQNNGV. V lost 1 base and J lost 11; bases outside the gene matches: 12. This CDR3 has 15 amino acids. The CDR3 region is CASSLVRTGEGWEYF. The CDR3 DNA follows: TGTGCCAGCAGCTTAGTTCGGACAGGGGAGGGTTGGGAGTACTTC.

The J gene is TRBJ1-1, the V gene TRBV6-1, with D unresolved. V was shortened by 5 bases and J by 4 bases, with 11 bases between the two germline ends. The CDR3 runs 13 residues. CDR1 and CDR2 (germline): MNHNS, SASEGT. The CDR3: CASSRERGTEAFF. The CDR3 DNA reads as TGTGCCAGCAGTAGGGAGCGTGGCACTGAAGCTTTCTTT.

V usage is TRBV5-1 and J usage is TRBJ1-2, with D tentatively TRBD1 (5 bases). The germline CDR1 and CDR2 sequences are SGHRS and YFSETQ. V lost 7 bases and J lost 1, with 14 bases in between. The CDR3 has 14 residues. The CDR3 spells CASAPGEFNYGYTF. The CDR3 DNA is TGCGCCAGCGCCCCGGGGGAGTTTAACTATGGCTACACCTTC.

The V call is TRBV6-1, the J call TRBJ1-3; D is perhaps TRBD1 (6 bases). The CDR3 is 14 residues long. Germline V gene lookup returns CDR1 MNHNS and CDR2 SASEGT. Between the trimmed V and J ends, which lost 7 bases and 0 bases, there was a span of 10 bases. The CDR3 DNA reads TGTGCCAGCAACCGACAGGCCTCTGGAAACACCATATATTTT. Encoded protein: CASNRQASGNTIYF.

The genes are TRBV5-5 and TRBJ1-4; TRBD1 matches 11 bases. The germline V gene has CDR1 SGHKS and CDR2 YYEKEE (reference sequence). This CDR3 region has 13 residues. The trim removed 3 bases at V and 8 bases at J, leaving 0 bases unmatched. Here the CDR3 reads CASSWDRGEKLFF. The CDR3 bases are TGTGCCAGCAGCTGGGACAGGGGGGAAAAACTGTTTTTT.

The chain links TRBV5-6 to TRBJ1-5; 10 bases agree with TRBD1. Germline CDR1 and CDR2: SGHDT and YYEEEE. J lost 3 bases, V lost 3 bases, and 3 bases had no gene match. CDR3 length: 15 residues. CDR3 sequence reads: CASSWGTGVNQPQHF. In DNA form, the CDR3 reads TGTGCCAGCAGCTGGGGGACAGGGGTCAATCAGCCCCAGCATTTT.

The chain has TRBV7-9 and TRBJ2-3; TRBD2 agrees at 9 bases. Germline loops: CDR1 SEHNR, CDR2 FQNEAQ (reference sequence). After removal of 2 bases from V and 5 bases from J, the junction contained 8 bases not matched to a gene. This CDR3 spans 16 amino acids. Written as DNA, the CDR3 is TGTGCCAGCAGCTTACCGATAGCGGGAGCGGGAGATACGCAGTATTTT. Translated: CASSLPIAGAGDTQYF.

CDR3 residues: CASSLGGGFAEAFF. The CDR3 DNA reads as TGTGCCAGCAGTCTCGGGGGGGGGTTCGCTGAAGCTTTCTTT. The V gene is TRBV2, the J gene TRBJ1-1, with D tentatively TRBD1 (5 bases). Germline V gene sequence: CDR1 SNHLY, CDR2 FYNNEI. CDR3 length equals 14 residues. The ends were cut back, 5 bases at V and 6 bases at J, with 16 bases in the middle.

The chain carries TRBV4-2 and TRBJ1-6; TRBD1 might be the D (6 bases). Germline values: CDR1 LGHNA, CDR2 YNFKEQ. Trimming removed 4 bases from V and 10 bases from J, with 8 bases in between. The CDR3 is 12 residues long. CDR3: CASSRQGSPLHF. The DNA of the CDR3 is TGTGCCAGCAGCCGGCAGGGGTCACCCCTCCACTTT.

The CDR3 nucleotides are TGTGCCAGCAGCCGGGACTCCACCTACGAGCAGTACTTC. It translates to CASSRDSTYEQYF. This chain links TRBV9 with TRBJ2-7; TRBD2 is a possible D gene (6 bases). This CDR3 contains 13 residues. V shed 4 bases and J shed 2 bases, with 10 bases lying between them. CDR1 and CDR2 (germline): SGDLS, YYNGEE.

CDR3 sequence reads: CASGLGSPKDSPLHF. In DNA form, the CDR3 reads TGCGCCTCGGGTCTTGGTTCTCCCAAGGATTCACCCCTCCACTTT. This chain uses TRBV5-1 with TRBJ1-6; D not certain. Looked up from germline, CDR1 is SGHRS and CDR2 is YFSETQ. The CDR3 runs to 15 residues. Trimming left V 10 bases short and J 8 bases short, with 22 bases between. The full variable domain, in which reference TRBV5-1 and TRBJ1-6 provide the parts outside the CDR3, is KAGVTQTPRYLIKTRGQQVTLSCSPISGHRSVSWYQQTPGQGLQFLFEYFSETQRNKGNFPGRFSGRQFSNSRSEMNVSTLELGDSALYLCASGLGSPKDSPLHFGNGTRLTVT.

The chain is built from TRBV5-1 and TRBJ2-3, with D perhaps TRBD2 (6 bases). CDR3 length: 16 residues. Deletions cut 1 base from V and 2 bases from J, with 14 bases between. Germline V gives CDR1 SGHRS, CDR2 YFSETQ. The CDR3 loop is CASSLIGGGITDTQYF. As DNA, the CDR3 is TGCGCCAGCAGCTTGATCGGTGGGGGGATCACAGATACGCAGTATTTT. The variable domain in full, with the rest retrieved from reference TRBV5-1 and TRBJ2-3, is KAGVTQTPRYLIKTRGQQVTLSCSPISGHRSVSWYQQTPGQGLQFLFEYFSETQRNKGNFPGRFSGRQFSNSRSEMNVSTLELGDSALYLCASSLIGGGITDTQYFGPGTRLTVL.

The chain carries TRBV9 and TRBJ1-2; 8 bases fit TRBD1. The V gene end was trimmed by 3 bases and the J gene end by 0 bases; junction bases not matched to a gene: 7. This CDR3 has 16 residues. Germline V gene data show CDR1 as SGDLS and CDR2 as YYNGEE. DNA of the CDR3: TGTGCCAGCAGCGGGACAGGGAGGGTGACTAACTATGGCTACACCTTC. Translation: CASSGTGRVTNYGYTF.